These T cell receptor beta chains were read from a single sample in a study of blood T cell repertoires in COVID-19. Generated by immunoSEQ multiplex PCR, the TCRdb table keeps only in-frame clones and is missing some. The sample carries fewer than 450,000 clones, approximately 88% recorded once. The specimen was PBMCs or T cells enriched from blood (not recorded which). The receptors here all came from a middle-aged woman with acute COVID-19. CDR3s leave out the opening cysteine and the closing phenylalanine or tryptophan.

J gene,V gene,CDR3 protein
TRBJ2-6,TRBV7-9,ASSPGQLPSGANVLT
TRBJ2-1,TRBV25-1,ASKERGGTSYNEQF
TRBJ1-1,TRBV11-3,ASRASGQLNTEAF
TRBJ2-7,TRBV7-9,ASSLGGTGPAYEQY
TRBJ1-1,TRBV30,AWSVSQGGTEAF
TRBJ2-7,TRBV6-5,ASSYRGRLDTYEQY
TRBJ1-3,TRBV10-3,AASSGDGNTIY
TRBJ1-5,TRBV6-5,ASSLGQSNQPQH
TRBJ1-1,TRBV27,ASSSYRGRLNTEAF
TRBJ1-1,TRBV4-1,ASSQGSAGEGEAF
TRBJ2-3,TRBV19,ASRLIAGGLTDTQY
TRBJ1-2,TRBV13,ASTRRDNGYT
TRBJ2-5,TRBV2,ASSEDSGLGGETQY
TRBJ1-2,TRBV18,ASSPPRQGGGYGYT
TRBJ2-7,TRBV9,ASSVGTGSFGEQY
TRBJ2-7,TRBV30,AWSPGTGGFYEQY
TRBJ1-3,TRBV7-9,ASSLPGSGNTIY
TRBJ1-3,TRBV19,ASRPTASGNTIY
TRBJ1-5,TRBV18,ASSPTGTGNQPQH
TRBJ1-1,TRBV5-1,ASSGTGLNTEAF
TRBJ1-6,TRBV5-1,ASSPRGDSSYNSPLH
TRBJ1-2,TRBV6-5,ASSYVGLNYGYT
TRBJ1-2,TRBV5-1,ASRTGTGNRGYT
TRBJ1-4,TRBV7-8,ASSRRTGDTTNEKLF